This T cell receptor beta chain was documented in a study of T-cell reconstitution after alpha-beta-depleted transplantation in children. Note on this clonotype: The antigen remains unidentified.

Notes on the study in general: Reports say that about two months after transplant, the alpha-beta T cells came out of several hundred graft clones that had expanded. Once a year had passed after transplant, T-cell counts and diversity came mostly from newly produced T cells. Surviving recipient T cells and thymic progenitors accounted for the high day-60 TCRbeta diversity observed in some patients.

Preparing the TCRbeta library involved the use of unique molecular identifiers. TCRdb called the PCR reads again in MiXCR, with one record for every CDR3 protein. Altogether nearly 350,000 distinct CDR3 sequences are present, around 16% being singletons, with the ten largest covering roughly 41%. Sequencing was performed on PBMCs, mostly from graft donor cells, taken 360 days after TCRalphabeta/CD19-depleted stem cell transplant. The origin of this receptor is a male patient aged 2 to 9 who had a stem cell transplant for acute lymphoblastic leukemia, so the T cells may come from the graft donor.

CDR3 sequence (DNA): TGCGCCAGCAGCTCAGGACTAGCGGGAGTTCTTTATACGCAGTATTTT. It specifies CASSSGLAGVLYTQYF. The V call is TRBV5-1, the J call TRBJ2-3, with 13 bases matching TRBD2. The CDR3 sequence is 16 residues long. Per the germline V gene, CDR1 is SGHRS and CDR2 is YFSETQ. J lost 7 bases, V lost 3 bases, and 8 bases had no gene match.